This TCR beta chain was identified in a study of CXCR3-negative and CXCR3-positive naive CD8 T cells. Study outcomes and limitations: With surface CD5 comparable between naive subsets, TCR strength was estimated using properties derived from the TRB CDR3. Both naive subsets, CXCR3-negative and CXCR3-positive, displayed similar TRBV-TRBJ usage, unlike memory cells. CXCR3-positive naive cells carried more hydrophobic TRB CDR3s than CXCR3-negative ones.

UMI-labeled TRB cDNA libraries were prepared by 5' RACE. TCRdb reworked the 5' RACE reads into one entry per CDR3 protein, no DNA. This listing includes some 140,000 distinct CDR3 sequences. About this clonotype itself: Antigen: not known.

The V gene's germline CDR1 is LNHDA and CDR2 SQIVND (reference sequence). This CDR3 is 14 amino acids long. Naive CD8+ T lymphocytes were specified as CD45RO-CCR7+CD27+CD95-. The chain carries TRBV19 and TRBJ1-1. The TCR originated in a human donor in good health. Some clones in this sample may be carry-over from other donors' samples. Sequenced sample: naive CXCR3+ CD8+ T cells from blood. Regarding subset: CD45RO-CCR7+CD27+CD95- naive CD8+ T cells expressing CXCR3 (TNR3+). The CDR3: CASSVYGLNTEAFF.